Listed below are T cell receptor delta chains from one sample, sequenced in a study of Vδ1+ human thymocytes. TCRdb re-called the multiplex PCR reads via CATT. The sample lists 50,000 to 75,000 delta-chain clones, over 13% seen once, with over 0.35% in the top ten. Sequenced: Vdelta1+ gamma-delta thymocytes from the thymus. The receptors were sampled from a girl less than two years old who had congenital heart surgery. Each CDR3 is given with its conserved first and last residue. A D gene is named only where the DNA matches it firmly. Some rows mark clone size as missing; the rest say once, few, many or name a class of expanded clone.

TRDJ1 | TRDD3 | - | TRDV2 | CACDTEGAGGYDGTDKLIF | TGTGCCTGTGACACAGAGGGTGCTGGGGGATACGATGGCACCGATAAACTCATCTTT
TRDJ1 | - | few | TRDV1 | CALGEDLLHASFGGVRGTDKLIF | TGTGCTCTTGGGGAAGATCTCCTACACGCCTCTTTCGGCGGAGTCCGGGGCACCGATAAACTCATCTTT
TRDJ1 | TRDD3 | few | TRDV1 | CALGEPFPRTGGYTDKLIF | TGTGCTCTTGGGGAACCCTTCCCCCGTACTGGGGGATACACCGATAAACTCATCTTT
TRDJ3 | TRDD3 | - | TRDV3 | CAFDLWGIRFWDTRQMFF | TGTGCCTTCGATTTATGGGGGATACGGTTCTGGGACACCCGACAGATGTTTTTC
TRDJ1 | - | few | TRDV1 | CATLDTDKLIF | TGCGCAACCCTGGACACCGATAAACTCATCTTT
TRDJ1 | TRDD3 | - | TRDV1 | CALGELVCRGDRATTDKLIF | TGTGCTCTTGGGGAACTAGTCTGCCGGGGGGATAGGGCGACCACCGATAAACTCATCTTT
TRDJ1 | TRDD3 | - | TRDV1 | CALGPPSPRYLGDTSDKLIF | TGTGCTCTTGGGCCTCCTTCGCCTAGGTACCTGGGGGATACGAGCGATAAACTCATCTTT
TRDJ1 | - | - | TRDV1 | CALGELVRCTDKLIF | TGTGCTCTTGGGGAACTGGTTCGATGCACCGATAAACTCATCTTT
TRDJ1 | - | - | TRDV1 | CALGPRVGGLTMADKLIF | TGTGCTCTTGGGCCAAGGGTTGGGGGCCTCACGATGGCCGATAAACTCATCTTT
TRDJ1 | - | few | TRDV1 | CALGELRGGYTDKLIF | TGTGCTCTTGGGGAACTGCGAGGGGGTTACACCGATAAACTCATCTTT
TRDJ1 | - | few | TRDV1 | CALGELTHPVQGLIF | TGTGCTCTTGGGGAACTAACCCATCCCGTACAAGGGCTCATCTTT
TRDJ1 | - | - | TRDV1 | CALGELTFLLGIRDKLIF | TGTGCTCTTGGGGAACTGACCTTCCTACTGGGGATACGTGATAAACTCATCTTT
TRDJ1 | TRDD3 | - | TRDV1 | CALGELKPDWGTRKLIF | TGTGCTCTTGGGGAACTAAAACCAGACTGGGGGACAAGAAAACTCATCTTT
TRDJ1 | - | - | TRDV1 | CALGESEDGWVLWGLIDKLIF | TGTGCTCTTGGGGAATCAGAGGACGGGTGGGTACTGTGGGGGCTGATCGATAAACTCATCTTT
TRDJ1 | TRDD3 | few | TRDV1 | CALREIRGIAYTAKLIF | TGTGCTCTTCGGGAAATTCGGGGGATAGCCTACACCGCTAAACTCATCTTT
TRDJ1 | - | medium-sized | TRDV2 | CACVTAFSSEIGADKLIF | TGTGCCTGTGTCACGGCCTTCTCCTCGGAGATTGGGGCCGATAAACTCATCTTT
TRDJ1 | TRDD2 | few | TRDV1 | CALGERHLPFKGVTDKLIF | TGTGCTCTTGGGGAACGCCACCTTCCTTTCAAGGGGGTCACCGATAAACTCATCTTT
TRDJ1 | - | - | TRAV29/DV5 | CSVLLCSKELRRAAPYTDKLIF | -
TRDJ1 | TRDD3 | few | TRDV1 | CALGESPRPGDSDYTDKLIF | TGTGCTCTTGGGGAAAGTCCCCGCCCGGGGGATTCAGACTACACCGATAAACTCATCTTT
TRDJ1 | TRDD3 | few | TRDV1 | CALGEHALGDTVADKLIF | TGTGCTCTTGGGGAACATGCGCTGGGGGATACTGTCGCCGATAAACTCATCTTT
TRDJ1 | - | - | TRDV3 | CAPPSVHGLVRFTDKLIF | TGTGCCCCCCCCTCGGTCCACGGGCTGGTACGATTCACCGATAAACTCATCTTT
TRDJ1 | TRDD2 | - | TRDV1 | CALKSVFLRPWVADKLIF | TGTGCTCTGAAATCGGTCTTCCTACGTCCCTGGGTCGCCGATAAACTCATCTTT